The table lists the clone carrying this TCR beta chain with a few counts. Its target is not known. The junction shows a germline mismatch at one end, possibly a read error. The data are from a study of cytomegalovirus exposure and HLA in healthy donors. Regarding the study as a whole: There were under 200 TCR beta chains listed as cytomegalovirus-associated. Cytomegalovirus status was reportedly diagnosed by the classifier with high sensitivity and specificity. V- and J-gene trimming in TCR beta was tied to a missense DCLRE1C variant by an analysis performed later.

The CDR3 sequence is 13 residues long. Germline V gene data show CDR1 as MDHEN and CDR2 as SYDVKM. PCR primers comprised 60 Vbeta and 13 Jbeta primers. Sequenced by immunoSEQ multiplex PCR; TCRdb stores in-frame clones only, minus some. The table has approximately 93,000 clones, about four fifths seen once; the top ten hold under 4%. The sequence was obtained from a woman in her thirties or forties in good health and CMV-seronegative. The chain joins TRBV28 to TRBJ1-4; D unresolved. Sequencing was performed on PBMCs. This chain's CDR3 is CASSLWEDEELFF. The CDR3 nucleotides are TGTGCCAGCAGTTTATGGGAGGATGAAGAACTGTTTTTT. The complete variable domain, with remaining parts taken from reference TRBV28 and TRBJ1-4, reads DVKVTQSSRYLVKRTGEKVFLECVQDMDHENMFWYRQDPGLGLRLIYFSYDVKMKEKGDIPEGYSVSREKKERFSLILESASTNQTSMYLCASSLWEDEELFFGSGTQLSVL.